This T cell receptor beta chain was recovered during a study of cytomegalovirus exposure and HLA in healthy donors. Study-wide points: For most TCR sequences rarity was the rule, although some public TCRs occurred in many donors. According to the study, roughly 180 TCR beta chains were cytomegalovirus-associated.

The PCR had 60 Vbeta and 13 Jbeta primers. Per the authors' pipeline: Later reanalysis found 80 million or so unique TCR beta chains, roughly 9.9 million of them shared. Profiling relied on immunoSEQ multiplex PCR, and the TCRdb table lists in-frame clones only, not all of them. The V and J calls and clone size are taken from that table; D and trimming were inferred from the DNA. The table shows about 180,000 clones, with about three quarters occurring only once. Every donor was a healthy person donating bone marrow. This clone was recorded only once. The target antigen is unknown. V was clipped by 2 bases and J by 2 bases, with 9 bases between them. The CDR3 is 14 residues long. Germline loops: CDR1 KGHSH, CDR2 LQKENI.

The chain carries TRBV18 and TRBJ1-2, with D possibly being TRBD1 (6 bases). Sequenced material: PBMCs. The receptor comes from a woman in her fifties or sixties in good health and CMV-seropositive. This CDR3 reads CASSPAGQNYGYTF. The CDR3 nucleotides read TGTGCCAGCTCACCAGCCGGACAGAACTATGGCTACACCTTC.